A selection of T cell receptor beta chains follows, all from one sample in a study of T cells in Graves' hyperthyroidism and ophthalmopathy. A single record per CDR3 protein comes from TCRdb applying MiXCR to the multiplex PCR reads. The sample yields about 480,000 distinct CDR3 sequences, approximately 15% seen once. What was sequenced was blood. The receptors here all came from a woman under 30 with Graves' hyperthyroidism. Each CDR3 is given with its conserved first and last residue. The D gene is left open where the match is weak. Not every row has a clone size; where given, it reads once, few, many or a size class.

V gene	D gene	clone size	J gene	CDR3 protein	CDR3 DNA
TRBV12-3/TRBV12-4	-	many	TRBJ2-1	CASSSGSTMNRNEQFF	TGTGCCAGCAGTTCGGGATCTACTATGAATCGCAATGAGCAGTTCTTC
TRBV5-1	TRBD2	many	TRBJ2-1	CASMAAGLLDEQFF	TGCGCCAGCATGGCAGCGGGATTGTTGGATGAGCAGTTCTTC
TRBV13	TRBD2	few	TRBJ2-1	CASSPSGTSGRRALQQFF	TGTGCCAGCAGCCCCTCCGGGACTAGCGGGAGGCGAGCTTTACAGCAGTTCTTC
TRBV9	TRBD2	many	TRBJ2-1	CAGAGGTDNEQFF	TGTGCAGGGGCGGGAGGGACCGACAATGAGCAGTTCTTC
TRBV27	TRBD2	few	TRBJ2-2	CASSLISGIDTGELFF	TGTGCCAGCAGTTTGATTAGCGGGATTGACACCGGGGAGCTGTTTTTT
TRBV4-2	-	-	TRBJ2-4	CASSQGQSNLAKNIQYF	TGTGCCAGCAGCCAAGGACAGTCTAATCTAGCCAAAAACATTCAGTACTTC
TRBV6-4	TRBD2	few	TRBJ2-1	CASSDLAGGINEQFF	TGTGCCAGCAGTGACCTAGCGGGAGGAATCAATGAGCAGTTCTTC
TRBV4-1	-	-	TRBJ1-3	CASSQDSRASGNTIYF	TGCGCCAGCAGCCAAGATAGTCGGGCATCTGGAAACACCATATATTTT
TRBV19	TRBD1	-	TRBJ1-2	CASSPRDRAYGYTF	TGTGCCAGTAGTCCCCGGGACAGGGCCTATGGCTACACCTTC
TRBV19	-	few	TRBJ1-1	CASSIEPGARPEAFF	TGTGCCAGTAGTATAGAGCCAGGGGCACGGCCTGAAGCTTTCTTT
TRBV11-2	TRBD1	many	TRBJ2-1	CASSLWGQGHYNEQFF	TGTGCCAGCAGCTTATGGGGACAGGGGCACTACAATGAGCAGTTCTTC
TRBV7-9	TRBD1	many	TRBJ2-5	CASSDGGQNQETQYF	TGTGCCAGCAGCGATGGGGGACAGAACCAAGAGACCCAGTACTTC
TRBV19	-	many	TRBJ2-1	CASRTGTGPYNEQFF	TGTGCCAGTAGGACCGGGACGGGACCCTACAATGAGCAGTTCTTC
TRBV7-9	-	few	TRBJ2-7	CASSPPRGYEQYF	TGTGCCAGCAGCCCACCCCGGGGTTACGAGCAGTACTTC
TRBV12-3/TRBV12-4	-	many	TRBJ2-7	CATAGQGLHEQYF	TGTGCCACGGCCGGGCAGGGCCTACACGAGCAGTACTTC
TRBV11-2	-	many	TRBJ2-7	CASSLDLLTYEQYF	TGTGCCAGCAGCTTAGATCTACTGACCTACGAGCAGTACTTC
TRBV6-1	-	many	TRBJ1-1	CASRIRAVVVRAFF	TGTGCCAGCAGGATCCGGGCCGTAGTTGTCCGAGCTTTCTTT
TRBV2	TRBD1	many	TRBJ1-6	CATKGSQGVPNSPLHF	TGTGCCACCAAGGGTAGTCAGGGGGTGCCGAATTCACCCCTCCACTTT
TRBV5-1	-	few	TRBJ2-3	CASSAIEGPDTQYF	TGCGCCAGCAGCGCAATCGAGGGACCAGATACGCAGTATTTT
TRBV14	-	-	TRBJ2-3	CASSQDRADTQYF	TGTGCCAGCAGCCAAGATCGGGCAGATACGCAGTATTTT
TRBV27	TRBD2	many	TRBJ2-1	CASSRTSSNEQFF	TGTGCCAGCAGTAGGACTAGTTCCAATGAGCAGTTCTTC
TRBV12-3/TRBV12-4	-	-	TRBJ2-1	CATRSNEQFF	TGTGCCACCCGTAGCAATGAGCAGTTCTTC
TRBV10-3	TRBD2	many	TRBJ2-3	CAISDKGLAGSDTQYF	TGTGCCATCAGTGATAAAGGACTAGCGGGCTCAGATACGCAGTATTTT
TRBV30	-	many	TRBJ2-2	CAWSHPTDTGELFF	TGTGCCTGGAGCCATCCGACGGACACCGGGGAGCTGTTTTTT
TRBV20-1	-	-	TRBJ1-2	CSARADRPGDGRGYTF	TGCAGTGCTAGAGCCGACCGGCCCGGGGACGGCCGTGGCTACACCTTC
TRBV5-1	-	many	TRBJ2-2	CASSFGGWSTGELFF	TGCGCCAGCAGCTTTGGAGGGTGGAGCACCGGGGAGCTGTTTTTT
TRBV5-1	-	many	TRBJ1-2	CASSWTNRGQDGYTF	TGCGCCAGCAGCTGGACAAACCGGGGTCAAGATGGCTACACCTTC
TRBV18	-	many	TRBJ1-1	CASLGNTEAFF	TGTGCCAGCCTTGGGAACACTGAAGCTTTCTTT
TRBV6-5	-	-	TRBJ2-4	CASSYMEGNIQYF	TGTGCCAGCAGTTACATGGAGGGAAACATTCAGTACTTC
TRBV28	-	-	TRBJ2-1	CASSADDSTYNEQFF	TGTGCCAGCAGTGCAGATGACAGTACCTACAATGAGCAGTTCTTC
TRBV20-1	TRBD2	many	TRBJ2-1	CSARAPTSGRGNEQFF	TGCAGTGCTAGAGCCCCGACTAGCGGGAGGGGAAATGAGCAGTTCTTC
TRBV20-1	-	many	TRBJ1-5	CSARGAGTNQPQHF	TGCAGTGCTAGAGGGGCAGGGACGAATCAGCCCCAGCATTTT
TRBV10-2	-	-	TRBJ2-1	CASERGGEQFF	TGCGCCAGCGAACGCGGAGGTGAGCAGTTCTTC
TRBV9	-	-	TRBJ2-1	CASNEGVSYNEQFF	TGTGCCAGCAATGAAGGGGTCTCCTACAATGAGCAGTTCTTC
TRBV7-9	TRBD2	many	TRBJ2-1	CASSLDLMLAGVDEQFF	TGTGCCAGCAGCTTAGATTTGATGCTAGCGGGAGTGGATGAGCAGTTCTTC
TRBV7-8	-	many	TRBJ2-1	CASSEVHKQFF	TGTGCCAGCAGCGAGGTCCATAAGCAGTTCTTC
TRBV5-1	TRBD2	few	TRBJ2-4	CASSLALAVFQYF	TGCGCCAGCAGCTTGGCCCTAGCGGTCTTTCAGTACTTC
TRBV7-6	-	few	TRBJ2-1	CASTLTGTLQGEQFF	TGTGCCAGCACCCTTACTGGGACCCTCCAGGGTGAGCAGTTCTTC
TRBV3-1	-	many	TRBJ2-3	CASSQDVAHTDTQYF	TGTGCCAGCAGCCAAGATGTGGCGCACACAGATACGCAGTATTTT
TRBV19	-	-	TRBJ2-1	CASSTPMGGSYNEQFF	TGTGCCAGTAGTACACCAATGGGGGGCTCCTACAATGAGCAGTTCTTC
TRBV2	-	many	TRBJ2-1	CASSEGRAQFF	TGTGCCAGCAGTGAAGGCAGGGCACAGTTCTTC